The clone carrying this TCR beta chain was recorded a few times. The CDR3 has 15 residues. In germline, CDR1 is SGHRS, CDR2 YFSETQ. V was clipped by 4 bases and J by 4 bases; unmatched bases: 5. The data stem from a study of blood T cell repertoires in COVID-19. Study-wide background: Samples came from the United States, Italy and Spain, spanning acute and convalescent COVID-19. T cells, B-cell-depleted T cells, or PBMCs supplied cDNA or gDNA.

Original analysis: Scientists estimated how many nucleated cells there were by amplifying reference gene primers. Using immunoSEQ multiplex PCR, the repertoire was profiled, and TCRdb retains in-frame clones only, with some absent. V and J calls and clone size are given by that table; D and trimming were obtained from the DNA. The repertoire holds about 170,000 clones, 65% to 85% seen once, with 2.9% in the top ten. The sequence was obtained from a woman in her sixties or seventies with acute or convalescent COVID-19. Sequencing input: peripheral blood. The chain couples TRBV5-1 to TRBJ1-4; TRBD1 matches 9 bases. Here the CDR3 reads CASSPGTGRNEKLFF. The CDR3 DNA sequence: TGCGCCAGCAGCCCTGGGACAGGGCGTAATGAAAAACTGTTTTTT.